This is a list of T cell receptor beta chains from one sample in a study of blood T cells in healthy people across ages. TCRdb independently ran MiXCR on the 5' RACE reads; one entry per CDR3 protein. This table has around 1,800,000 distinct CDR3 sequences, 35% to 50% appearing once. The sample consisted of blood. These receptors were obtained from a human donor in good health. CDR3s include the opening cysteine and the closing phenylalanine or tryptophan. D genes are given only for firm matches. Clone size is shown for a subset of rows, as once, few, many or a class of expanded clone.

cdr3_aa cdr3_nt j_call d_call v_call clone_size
CASSSRRTSGGAGEQFF TGTGCCAGCAGCTCTCGCCGGACTAGCGGGGGGGCAGGAGAGCAGTTCTTC TRBJ2-1 TRBD2 TRBV13 .
CASSLVDSDGYTF TGCGCCAGCAGCTTGGTTGACAGCGATGGCTACACCTTC TRBJ1-2 . TRBV5-1 .
CSVAGQGGSPLHF TGCAGCGTTGCCGGACAGGGCGGTTCACCCCTCCACTTT TRBJ1-6 TRBD1 TRBV29-1 .
CASSRGQGGNTIYF TGTGCCAGCAGCCGGGGACAGGGTGGAAACACCATATATTTT TRBJ1-3 TRBD1 TRBV7-2 .
CAISPQGATSPTDTQYF TGTGCCATCAGCCCTCAGGGGGCCACCAGCCCCACAGATACGCAGTATTTT TRBJ2-3 TRBD1 TRBV10-3 few
CASSAYPDSAVYEQYF TGTGCCAGCAGCGCTTATCCGGACAGCGCCGTCTACGAGCAGTACTTC TRBJ2-7 . TRBV9 few
CASSPGLRTDQPQHF TGTGCCAGCTCCCCGGGACTCCGCACGGATCAGCCCCAGCATTTT TRBJ1-5 . TRBV28 .
CASSFPGEPDTQYF TGTGCCAGCAGCTTTCCAGGGGAACCAGATACGCAGTATTTT TRBJ2-3 . TRBV7-2 .
CASSSVEGGAQETQYF TGTGCCAGCAGCTCCGTGGAGGGGGGGGCCCAAGAGACCCAGTACTTC TRBJ2-5 . TRBV3-1 once
CASSVEPLTEQYF TGTGCCAGCAGCGTAGAGCCCCTTACCGAGCAGTACTTC TRBJ2-7 . TRBV9 .
CASSQDLGVRLNYGYTF TGCGCCAGCAGCCAAGACCTCGGTGTGAGGTTGAACTATGGCTACACCTTC TRBJ1-2 . TRBV4-3 .
CAISGSTGGESSYEQYF TGTGCCATCAGTGGTTCGACAGGGGGCGAAAGCTCCTACGAGCAGTACTTC TRBJ2-7 TRBD1 TRBV10-3 .
CASSFRDWQETQYF TGTGCCAGCAGTTTCAGGGACTGGCAAGAGACCCAGTACTTC TRBJ2-5 . TRBV12-3/TRBV12-4 .
CASSLTLKGLNNEQFF TGTGCCAGCAGCTTAACGTTGAAGGGACTCAACAATGAGCAGTTCTTC TRBJ2-1 . TRBV7-3 .
CASSYSSNPFSQGSYEQYF TGTGCCAGCAGTTACTCAAGTAACCCCTTCAGTCAGGGATCCTACGAGCAGTACTTC TRBJ2-7 . TRBV6-2/TRBV6-3 .
CSAIYSHQETQYF TGCAGTGCTATATACAGCCACCAAGAGACCCAGTACTTC TRBJ2-5 . TRBV20-1 .
CASSQDPNQAEKLFF TGCGCCAGCAGCCAGGACCCCAACCAGGCTGAAAAACTGTTTTTT TRBJ1-4 . TRBV4-3 few
CATGTGYDGEQFF TGTGCCACCGGGACAGGGTATGATGGTGAGCAGTTCTTC TRBJ2-1 TRBD1 TRBV6-1 few
CSARDPTPQGTEAFF TGCAGTGCTAGGGACCCTACCCCGCAGGGGACTGAAGCTTTCTTT TRBJ1-1 . TRBV20-1 .
CASSQERGRNEKLFF TGCGCCAGCAGCCAAGAACGAGGCAGAAATGAAAAACTGTTTTTT TRBJ1-4 . TRBV4-1 few
CASSLVMSGVTEAFF TGTGCCAGCAGCTTAGTAATGAGCGGCGTGACTGAAGCTTTCTTT TRBJ1-1 . TRBV7-2 .
CATSDGGVVGGNEQFF TGTGCCACCAGTGATGGGGGGGTAGTAGGTGGCAATGAGCAGTTCTTC TRBJ2-1 TRBD2 TRBV24-1 few
CASNAPSGRSYF TGTGCCAGCAACGCCCCGTCAGGCAGATCGTACTTC TRBJ2-7 . TRBV5-6 .
CSARGASGGETQYF TGCAGTGCTAGAGGGGCTAGCGGGGGTGAGACCCAGTACTTC TRBJ2-5 TRBD2 TRBV20-1 .
CASSYEDRGVLHYGYTF TGTGCCAGCAGCTATGAGGACAGGGGTGTGTTGCACTATGGCTACACCTTC TRBJ1-2 TRBD1 TRBV6-2/TRBV6-3 .
CASSKDRAQETQYF TGTGCCAGCAGTAAGGACAGGGCCCAAGAGACCCAGTACTTC TRBJ2-5 TRBD1 TRBV6-2/TRBV6-3 .